A selection of T cell receptor beta chains follows, all from one sample in a study of identical twins. A single record per CDR3 protein comes from TCRdb applying MiXCR to the 5' RACE reads. The data contain about 530,000 distinct CDR3 sequences, 20% to 25% of them singletons. A further study also used this sample, focusing on yellow fever vaccine responses in identical twins.

Sequenced: CD4+ T cells sorted from blood. The receptors shown here come from a woman younger than 30 in good health. The CDR3 runs from the conserved cysteine through the conserved F or W. Fields, in order: clone size, J gene, D gene, V gene, CDR3 DNA, CDR3 protein. A D gene is named only where the DNA matches it firmly. Where a row states a size, it is once, few, many or the class of an expanded clone; other rows omit it.

NA | TRBJ1-2 | TRBD1 | TRBV6-5 | TGTGCCAGCAGTTATCTTAGACCGGGACAGGGCAAAGGCTACACCTTC | CASSYLRPGQGKGYTF
NA | TRBJ2-5 | TRBD2 | TRBV10-3 | TGTGCCATCAGTGAGTCGGTGACTAGCGGTTCATCGAAGACCCAGTACTTC | CAISESVTSGSSKTQYF
few | TRBJ2-7 | TRBD2 | TRBV27 | TGTGCCAGCAGTTTACAAGCGGGAAGCACCTACGAGCAGTACTTC | CASSLQAGSTYEQYF
NA | TRBJ2-2 | TRBD2 | TRBV5-6 | TGTGCCAGCAGCTTTACGGGCCTAGCGGTCAACACCGGGGAGCTGTTTTTT | CASSFTGLAVNTGELFF
NA | TRBJ1-1 | NA | TRBV20-1 | TGCAGTGCTAGACCGCGACGACAGACTTTAATGAACACTGAAGCTTTCTTT | CSARPRRQTLMNTEAFF
many | TRBJ2-7 | NA | TRBV12-3/TRBV12-4 | TGTGCCAGCAGTTGGGGTCTGGTAGCGGGACAGGATGAGCAGTACTTC | CASSWGLVAGQDEQYF
NA | TRBJ2-2 | NA | TRBV19 | TGTGCCAGTAGTAATGGCTTTACCGGGGAGCTGTTTTTT | CASSNGFTGELFF
few | TRBJ1-2 | NA | TRBV9 | TGTGCCAGCAGCGAGGGACAACAGGGATTAGAGTATGGCTACACCTTC | CASSEGQQGLEYGYTF
NA | TRBJ2-7 | NA | TRBV4-2 | TGTGCCAGCAGCCATCCTTGGGGGGAGAAGGACTCCTACGAGCAGTACTTC | CASSHPWGEKDSYEQYF
NA | TRBJ2-1 | NA | TRBV21-1 | TGTGCCAGCAGCTCGAGGACCAGTCCAGACAATGAGCAGTTCTTC | CASSSRTSPDNEQFF
NA | TRBJ2-3 | TRBD1 | TRBV10-1 | TGCGCCAGCAGGGTCGGACAGGGGACAGATACGCAGTATTTT | CASRVGQGTDTQYF
NA | TRBJ1-3 | NA | TRBV7-9 | TGTGCCAGCAGCGGGACATCTGGAAACACCATATATTTT | CASSGTSGNTIYF
NA | TRBJ1-1 | NA | TRBV6-1 | TGTGCCAGCCCAAGGGCGAACACTGAAGCTTTCTTT | CASPRANTEAFF
NA | TRBJ1-1 | TRBD1 | TRBV12-3/TRBV12-4 | TGTGCCAGCAGTACAGGGGCGATGAACACTGAAGCTTTCTTT | CASSTGAMNTEAFF
few | TRBJ1-3 | TRBD1 | TRBV15 | TGTGCCACCAGCACCACAGGGGAGGCAGGAAACACCATATATTTT | CATSTTGEAGNTIYF
NA | TRBJ2-1 | TRBD1 | TRBV6-5 | TGTGCCAGCAGTTACTCGATAGGGGGCCCAGCGAACAATGAGCAGTTCTTC | CASSYSIGGPANNEQFF
NA | TRBJ2-7 | NA | TRBV5-1 | TGCGCCAGCAGCCTATCGAGCAGATTGACAGGGACTTTAACCTACGAGCAGTACTTC | CASSLSSRLTGTLTYEQYF
many | TRBJ2-1 | TRBD2 | TRBV5-5 | TGTGCCAGCAGCTTGAGGTCTAGCGGGCGCTTTTACAATGAGCAGTTCTTC | CASSLRSSGRFYNEQFF
few | TRBJ2-1 | NA | TRBV3-1 | TGTGCCAGCAGTCCTTCGATGGGAAATGAGCAGTTCTTC | CASSPSMGNEQFF
NA | TRBJ1-5 | NA | TRBV5-6 | TGTGCCAGCAGCTTGAGTAGGGAATATCAGCCCCAGCATTTT | CASSLSREYQPQHF
NA | TRBJ2-3 | NA | TRBV4-2 | TGTGCCAGCAGCCAAGAATGGCGGGGCGGGGCAGATACGCAGTATTTT | CASSQEWRGGADTQYF
few | TRBJ1-1 | NA | TRBV20-1 | TGCAGTGCTAGAGATCGACGGAGCATGAACACTGAAGCTTTCTTT | CSARDRRSMNTEAFF
NA | TRBJ1-6 | NA | TRBV11-2 | TGTGCCAGCAGCTTACAGGGGCCGAATAATTCACCCCTCCACTTT | CASSLQGPNNSPLHF
few | TRBJ1-1 | TRBD1 | TRBV18 | TGTGCCAGCTCACAGCCCGACAGGGCTGAAGCTTTCTTT | CASSQPDRAEAFF
many | TRBJ2-6 | TRBD1 | TRBV5-1 | TGCGCCAGCAGCTTGGCCTTGAGGGACAGCGGATTTGTCTCTGGGGCCAACGTCCTGACTTTC | CASSLALRDSGFVSGANVLTF